Each of the 31 T cell receptor beta chains below was sequenced from the same sample in a study of tissue T cells after allogeneic stem cell transplantation. Documented time point: mouse harvest day 14 after allogeneic transplant. The graft held 10^6 splenic CD5+ T cells and 10^7 T-cell-depleted bone marrow cells. This table comes from immunoSEQ multiplex PCR, and its TCRdb copy is limited to in-frame clones, with some not included. The data contain approximately 8,400 clones, roughly a third of them singletons. Sample: skin. The origin of the receptors is a female BALB/c mouse given C57BL/6 T cells with graft-versus-host disease after an allogeneic hematopoietic cell transplant.

With regard to this clone: Mouse gene names and germline throughout. The read ends 1 residue early relative to the CDR3; the germline J gene fills the gap. V usage is TRBV24 and J usage is TRBJ1-2, with unresolved D. The CDR3 is 15 amino acids. V lost 0 bases and J 1 base, leaving 9 bases between the germline ends. CDR1 KGHTA and CDR2 FRNEEI come from the germline V gene. The CDR3 bases that were read are TGTGCCAGCAGTCTGTATCCCCCAAAAAACTCCGACTACACC. Translation gives CASSLYPPKNSDYT. The whole CDR3 sequence reads CASSLYPPKNSDYTF.

This clone showed up just a few times. Each gene name is a mouse one. The read finishes 1 residue shy of the CDR3 end, and the germline J gene is used to complete it. The chain carries TRBV3 and TRBJ1-3; no clear D. CDR1 is SNHLY, CDR2 FYNGKV, per germline (reference sequence). There are 15 residues in the CDR3. V was trimmed by 1 base and J by 0 bases, leaving 7 bases between them. Partial CDR3 DNA: TGTGCCAGCAGCTTAGTGCTCGGTTCTGGAAATACGCTCTAT. Its protein product is CASSLVLGSGNTLY. The CDR3 reads in full as CASSLVLGSGNTLYF.

Points on this clone: The gene symbols are mouse symbols. The CDR3 is cut off 1 residue early in the read; its end comes from the germline J gene. The V gene is TRBV15, the J gene TRBJ2-4; D unclear. V lost 3 bases, J lost 5 bases, and 6 bases lay in between. Looked up from germline, CDR1 is SGHND and CDR2 is FRSKSL. The CDR3 contains 12 residues. Incomplete CDR3 DNA: TGTGCCAGCAGTTTGGGCAGAAACACCTTGTAC. Protein: CASSLGRNTLY. The whole CDR3 region reads CASSLGRNTLYF.

In regard to this clone: Mouse names are used for the genes. The read gets to within 1 residue of the CDR3 end, and the germline J gene fills in the rest. The chain is built from TRBV26 and TRBJ1-2, with D possibly being TRBD1 (6 bases). V lost 6 bases to trimming and J lost 1 base, with 12 bases between them. Germline V gives CDR1 KGHPV, CDR2 FQNQEV (reference sequence). The CDR3 has 14 amino acids. The CDR3 spells CASRGHFLNSDYTF. The part of the CDR3 DNA that was read is TGTGCCAGCAGGGGACATTTCCTAAACTCCGACTACACC.

Comment on this clone: Mouse gene names apply. The CDR3 end lies 1 residue beyond the end of the read and is filled in from the germline J gene. The V and J genes are TRBV3 and TRBJ2-7, with TRBD2 matching over 9 bases. The trim removed 2 bases at V and 7 bases at J, leaving 6 bases unmatched. The CDR3 has 14 amino acids. Germline V gene lookup returns CDR1 SNHLY and CDR2 FYNGKV (reference sequence). CDR3 residues: CASSLLGGAGEQYF. The covered CDR3 bases are TGTGCCAGCAGCTTACTTGGGGGGGCGGGAGAACAGTAC.

The sample holds a few counts of this clone. The listed genes are named as in mouse. The read ends 1 residue early relative to the CDR3; the germline J gene fills the gap. This chain connects TRBV26 to TRBJ1-2; the match to TRBD1 covers 7 bases. The CDR3 contains 13 residues. With 8 bases clipped from V and 0 bases from J, the junction kept 3 bases outside the gene matches. Looked up from germline, CDR1 is KGHPV and CDR2 is FQNQEV (reference sequence). CDR3 protein: CASSGTANSDYTF. The sequenced part of the CDR3 DNA is TGTGCCAGCTCCGGGACAGCAAACTCCGACTACACC.

This clone is labeled large. Gene names denote mouse genes. Read coverage stops 1 residue before the CDR3 terminus; the germline J gene supplies the remainder. The chain couples TRBV26 to TRBJ2-7; 12 nucleotides match TRBD2. The junction had 2 bases not matched to a gene; V was cut back by 5 bases and J by 6 bases. CDR3 length: 13 amino acids. From germline, CDR1 is KGHPV and CDR2 FQNQEV (reference sequence). The CDR3 region is CASSRTGGGEQYF. The CDR3 DNA, read in part, is TGTGCCAGCAGTAGGACTGGGGGGGGTGAACAGTAC.

This clone showed up just once. Gene names are mouse gene names. The CDR3 extends 1 residue past the end of the read, so its final part is completed from the germline J gene. The chain employs TRBV26 and TRBJ1-6; no clear D gene. TRBJ1-6 is noted as an ORF with a role that remains uncertain. The CDR3 covers 13 residues. Germline CDR1 KGHPV, CDR2 FQNQEV (reference sequence). Trimming took off 2 bases at V and 8 bases at J, with 7 bases between the two ends. CDR3 sequence reads: CASSLNNYSPLYF. The covered CDR3 bases are TGTGCCAGCAGTCTGAACAACTATTCGCCCCTCTAC.

This clone occurred a few times. The gene names here belong to mouse. Sequencing ends 1 residue short of the CDR3 end; the germline J gene provides the rest. The chain carries TRBV3 and TRBJ1-3; D gene ambiguous. Trimming removed 2 bases at V and 0 bases at J, with 5 bases between. The CDR3 contains 14 residues. The germline V gene has CDR1 SNHLY and CDR2 FYNGKV (reference sequence). The covered CDR3 bases are TGTGCCAGCAGCTTATCTCTTTCTGGAAATACGCTCTAT. Amino acid sequence: CASSLSLSGNTLY. The CDR3 in full is CASSLSLSGNTLYF.

Comments on this clone: Gene names are the mouse ones. From the germline J gene comes the end of the CDR3, since the read stops 1 residue before it. This chain connects TRBV26 to TRBJ2-2; no firm D call. CDR3 size: 13 residues. V was trimmed by 4 bases and J by 1 base, leaving 4 bases between them. In germline, CDR1 is KGHPV, CDR2 FQNQEV (reference sequence). The part of the CDR3 DNA that was read is TGTGCCAGCAGTCAACAAAACACCGGGCAGCTCTAC. This sequence encodes CASSQQNTGQLY. The whole CDR3 is CASSQQNTGQLYF.

This clone ranks as medium-sized. Gene names refer to mouse genes. The read is 1 residue too short to cover the CDR3 end, so that end is filled in from the germline J gene. The gene calls are TRBV31 and TRBJ2-5, with 13 bases aligning to TRBD2. Per the germline V gene, CDR1 is GKSSPN and CDR2 is SITVG. The CDR3 extends over 16 amino acids. The ends lost 0 bases at V and 2 bases at J; junction bases unmatched: 2. The CDR3 sequence: CAWSLGLGGRQDTQYF. The sequenced CDR3 bases are TGTGCCTGGAGTCTAGGACTGGGGGGGCGCCAAGACACCCAGTAC.

In the case of this clone: Gene and germline names: mouse. The sequence runs out 1 residue before the end of the CDR3; the remainder is reconstructed from the germline J gene. J is TRBJ1-2 and V is TRBV13-3; possibly TRBD1 for D (5 bases). The V end was cut by 2 bases, the J end by 3 bases, with 5 bases between. Germline V gives CDR1 NNHDY, CDR2 SYVADS. This CDR3 spans 12 amino acids. CDR3 in amino acids: CASSDRDSDYTF. The CDR3 bases that were read are TGTGCCAGCAGTGACAGGGACTCCGACTACACC.

Concerning this clone: Mismatch with germline at one junction end may stem from a read error. Gene names and germline match the mouse. The read terminates 1 residue before the CDR3 end, so the remaining end is supplied by the germline J gene. The chain joins TRBV1 to TRBJ2-5; D uncertain. Germline V gene sequence: CDR1 NSQYPW, CDR2 LRSPGD (reference sequence). The CDR3 totals 12 residues. The CDR3 sequence: CTRSADRDTQYF. The part of the CDR3 DNA that was read is TGCACCCGCAGTGCAGATAGGGACACCCAGTAC.

This clone was counted between two and nine times. Here the gene names and germline are mouse. The read ends 1 residue before the CDR3 terminus; that terminus is restored from the germline J gene. V usage is TRBV29 and J usage is TRBJ1-2; D remains unclear. V was pared by 6 bases and J by 0 bases, with 11 bases between. This CDR3 region has 14 residues. CDR1 and CDR2 from the germline V gene are MSHET and SYDVDS. Partial CDR3 DNA: TGTGCTAGCAGCCTCGACAATGCAAACTCCGACTACACC. Protein sequence: CASSLDNANSDYT. The whole CDR3 reads CASSLDNANSDYTF.

This clone was counted only a few times. Gene names are the mouse ones. The read ends 1 residue early relative to the CDR3; the germline J gene fills the gap. The identical CDR3 is also encoded by other nucleotide sequences in the sample. The chain employs TRBV26 and TRBJ1-1; tentative D call: TRBD1 (6 bases). Germline V gene data show CDR1 as KGHPV and CDR2 as FQNQEV (reference sequence). The ends were cut back, 4 bases at V and 0 bases at J, with 6 bases in the middle. This CDR3 region has 13 residues. The CDR3 sequence is CASSRTANTEVFF. Partial CDR3 DNA: TGTGCCAGCAGTCGGACAGCAAACACAGAAGTCTTC.

As to this clone: Gene names follow the mouse nomenclature. The sequence runs out 1 residue before the end of the CDR3; the remainder is reconstructed from the germline J gene. This chain uses TRBV26 with TRBJ1-3; no reliable D call. The germline gives CDR1 KGHPV, CDR2 FQNQEV (reference sequence). Trimming removed 2 bases at V and 0 bases at J, with 8 bases between. The CDR3 has 15 amino acids. This CDR3 is CASSLGGPSGNTLYF. CDR3 bases read: TGTGCCAGCAGTCTGGGAGGCCCTTCTGGAAATACGCTCTAT.

As concerns this clone: Gene labels here are mouse ones. The sequenced fragment ends 1 residue before the CDR3 boundary, so the rest is inferred from the germline J gene. The chain is built from TRBV16 and TRBJ2-1; TRBD1 might be the D (6 bases). This CDR3 has 15 amino acids. The germline gives CDR1 SGHSA, CDR2 FRNQAP. Between the trimmed V and J ends, which lost 3 bases and 0 bases, there was a span of 9 bases. The covered CDR3 bases are TGTGCAAGCAGCTTGGGACAATATAACTATGCTGAGCAGTTC. Translated, it gives CASSLGQYNYAEQF. The whole CDR3 sequence is CASSLGQYNYAEQFF.

With regard to this clone: Here the gene names and germline are mouse. The CDR3 end falls 1 residue outside the read, so it is completed with the germline J gene. This chain uses TRBV3 with TRBJ2-5; a weak D match, TRBD2 (5 bases). V was clipped by 7 bases and J by 3 bases, with 8 bases between them. CDR3 length equals 12 residues. Germline-derived CDR1 and CDR2 are SNHLY and FYNGKV (reference sequence). CDR3 sequence: CASKDSQDTQYF. The CDR3 DNA, read in part, is TGTGCCAGCAAGGACTCTCAAGACACCCAGTAC.

This clone was detected a few times. Each gene name is a mouse one. The read ends 1 residue shy of where the CDR3 ends; the end is completed using the germline J gene. V usage is TRBV19 and J usage is TRBJ2-5; 12 bases fit TRBD2. After removal of 4 bases from V and 6 bases from J, the junction contained 3 bases not matched to a gene. The CDR3 sequence is 14 residues long. The germline V gene encodes CDR1 FNHDT and CDR2 SITEND (reference sequence). The DNA read from the CDR3 is TGTGCCAGCAGTCGACTGGGGGGGCAGGACACCCAGTAC. It encodes CASSRLGGQDTQY. The whole CDR3 protein is CASSRLGGQDTQYF.

In its sample, this clone is medium-sized (0.01 to 0.1%). Gene names denote mouse genes. Read sequence stops 1 residue before the CDR3 end, and the germline J gene provides the missing end. This chain links TRBV16 with TRBJ2-1; 8 bases are shared with TRBD2. Germline assignment: CDR1 SGHSA and CDR2 FRNQAP. The CDR3 has 14 amino acids. V dropped 0 bases and J dropped 6; count of bases not matched to a gene: 1. CDR3 loop: CASSLDGGGAEQFF. The sequenced CDR3 bases are TGTGCAAGCAGCTTAGATGGGGGGGGTGCTGAGCAGTTC.

This clone has just one count. Here the gene names and germline are mouse. The CDR3 end lies 1 residue beyond the end of the read and is filled in from the germline J gene. The chain combines TRBV4 with TRBJ2-4; unclear D gene. The CDR3 extends over 13 amino acids. CDR1 and CDR2 from the germline V gene are LGHDT and YNNKQL (reference sequence). V was trimmed by 3 bases and J by 0 bases, leaving 4 bases between them. The part of the CDR3 DNA that was read is TGTGCCAGCAGCTACGGTAGTCAAAACACCTTGTAC. This gives the protein CASSYGSQNTLY. The entire CDR3 sequence reads CASSYGSQNTLYF.

Comment on this clone: Each gene name is a mouse one. The CDR3 goes on 1 residue after the read ends, and that part is filled in from the germline J gene. The rearrangement joins TRBV26 to TRBJ1-1; D unclear. Germline assignment: CDR1 KGHPV and CDR2 FQNQEV (reference sequence). V was cut by 5 bases and J by 5 bases, with 9 bases left in between. The CDR3 length is 12 residues. CDR3 DNA, as far as it was read: TGTGCCAGCAGTTACTCCGGGACAGAAGTCTTC. Translated: CASSYSGTEVF. The whole CDR3 sequence reads CASSYSGTEVFF.

This clone has more than one count but fewer than ten. Here the gene names and germline are mouse. The read halts 1 residue ahead of the CDR3 end, with the missing end drawn from the germline J gene. The chain has TRBV26 and TRBJ1-1, with TRBD1 identical over 7 bases. The junction had 0 bases not matched to a gene; V was cut back by 5 bases and J by 0 bases. The CDR3 loop spans 13 amino acids. The germline V gene encodes CDR1 KGHPV and CDR2 FQNQEV (reference sequence). The CDR3 DNA, read in part, is TGTGCCAGCAGTGGACAGGCAAACACAGAAGTCTTC. Its protein is CASSGQANTEVF. The whole CDR3 protein reads CASSGQANTEVFF.

Comments on this clone: The gene names here belong to mouse. The read gets to within 1 residue of the CDR3 end, and the germline J gene fills in the rest. The V gene is TRBV26, the J gene TRBJ1-1, with 7 nucleotides matching TRBD1. There are 12 residues in the CDR3. CDR1 and CDR2 (germline): KGHPV, FQNQEV (reference sequence). With 5 bases clipped from V and 5 bases from J, the junction kept 2 bases outside the gene matches. Incomplete CDR3 DNA: TGTGCCAGCAGTTCACAGGGGACAGAAGTCTTC. Amino acid sequence: CASSSQGTEVF. The complete CDR3 sequence is CASSSQGTEVFF.

The table lists this clone with a few counts. Genes and germline are mouse. The CDR3 DNA, read in part, is TGTGCCAGCAGTAAGAACAGCAACGAAAGATTATTT. It encodes CASSKNSNERLF. The whole CDR3 protein reads CASSKNSNERLFF. The chain couples TRBV26 to TRBJ1-4, with D uncertain. The CDR3 extends 1 residue past the end of the read, so its final part is completed from the germline J gene. Trimming removed 5 bases from V and 4 bases from J, with 8 bases in between. This CDR3 is built from 13 residues. Germline assignment: CDR1 KGHPV and CDR2 FQNQEV (reference sequence).

There are a few counts of this clone. The gene names given are mouse names. With the read ending 1 residue before the CDR3 end, the germline J gene is used to fill in that end. V is TRBV26 and J is TRBJ2-5, with a possible D match to TRBD1 (6 bases). V was clipped by 0 bases and J by 3 bases, with 7 bases between them. Germline assignment: CDR1 KGHPV and CDR2 FQNQEV (reference sequence). The CDR3 consists of 14 residues. CDR3 DNA, as far as it was read: TGTGCCAGCAGTCTGTCCCAGGGGCAAGACACCCAGTAC. It encodes CASSLSQGQDTQY. The complete CDR3 protein is CASSLSQGQDTQYF. Complete variable domain (other parts from reference TRBV26 and TRBJ2-5): NSKVIQTPRYLVKGQGQKAKMRCIPEKGHPVVFWYQQNKNNEFKFLINFQNQEVLQQIDMTEKRFSAECPSNSPCSLEIQSSEAGDSALYLCASSLSQGQDTQYFGPGTRLLVL.

This clone was seen more than once but under ten times. Gene names follow the mouse nomenclature. The read ends 1 residue before the CDR3 terminus; that terminus is restored from the germline J gene. The chain recombines TRBV13-1 with TRBJ1-4; TRBD1 aligns across 9 bases. V dropped 2 bases and J dropped 2; count of bases not matched to a gene: 1. Germline V lookup: CDR1 NSHNY, CDR2 SYGAGN. The CDR3 spans 15 residues. The CDR3 reads CASSEDRGSNERLFF. The covered CDR3 bases are TGTGCCAGCAGTGAAGACAGGGGGTCCAACGAAAGATTATTT.

With regard to this clone: Gene and germline names: mouse. The read ends 1 residue before the CDR3 terminus; that terminus is restored from the germline J gene. This chain uses TRBV12-1 with TRBJ2-2; 9 bases are shared with TRBD2. Looked up from germline, CDR1 is SGHSN and CDR2 is HYEKVE. Germline trimming cut 4 bases from V and 1 base from J; bases unmatched to any gene: 3. The CDR3 contains 15 residues. Partial CDR3 DNA: TGTGCCAGCTCACTGGGACTGGGAAACACCGGGCAGCTCTAC. Amino acid sequence: CASSLGLGNTGQLY. The whole CDR3 sequence reads CASSLGLGNTGQLYF.

This clone counts as medium-sized. These gene names are mouse names. Sequencing ends 1 residue short of the CDR3 end; the germline J gene provides the rest. At the DNA level, this CDR3 is encoded by other sequences in the same sample as well. The chain carries TRBV26 and TRBJ2-7, with TRBD1 matching over 10 bases. This CDR3 has 12 residues. Germline lookup yields CDR1 KGHPV and CDR2 FQNQEV (reference sequence). V lost 4 bases to trimming and J lost 7 bases; unmatched junction nucleotides: 1. The CDR3 loop reads CASSRDRGEQYF. The DNA read from the CDR3 is TGTGCCAGCAGTCGGGACAGGGGAGAACAGTAC. Using reference TRBV26 and TRBJ2-7 for the parts outside the CDR3, the full variable domain is NSKVIQTPRYLVKGQGQKAKMRCIPEKGHPVVFWYQQNKNNEFKFLINFQNQEVLQQIDMTEKRFSAECPSNSPCSLEIQSSEAGDSALYLCASSRDRGEQYFGPGTRLTVL.

As for this clone: The germline and genes are mouse ones. With the read ending 1 residue before the CDR3 end, the germline J gene is used to fill in that end. The V call is TRBV26, the J call TRBJ2-7; TRBD1 agrees at 9 bases. From germline, CDR1 is KGHPV and CDR2 FQNQEV (reference sequence). The CDR3 contains 13 residues. V dropped 4 bases and J dropped 7; count of bases not matched to a gene: 5. The CDR3 loop is CASSRDREGEQYF. The part of the CDR3 DNA that was read is TGTGCCAGCAGTCGGGACAGGGAGGGCGAACAGTAC.

Notes on this clone: The genes are named according to mouse. The read comes to an end 1 residue before the CDR3 does, leaving the germline J gene to fill in the end. The rearrangement uses TRBV4 and TRBJ2-1; the match to TRBD2 covers 11 bases. Germline V lookup: CDR1 LGHDT, CDR2 YNNKQL (reference sequence). J was trimmed by 3 bases and V by 5 bases; bases with no gene match: 3. This CDR3 contains 15 residues. CDR3 DNA (partial): TGTGCCAGCAGCGCCGACTGGGGGGGCTATGCTGAGCAGTTC. It translates to CASSADWGGYAEQF. The full CDR3 sequence reads CASSADWGGYAEQFF.